These 24 T cell receptor beta chains originate from one sample sequenced in a study of blood T cell repertoires in COVID-19. Clones were sequenced by immunoSEQ multiplex PCR, and TCRdb holds only the in-frame ones, with some missing. The sample includes more than 150,000 clones, roughly 84% of them seen just once. Sample: PBMCs or T cells enriched from blood (not recorded which). All receptors come from a woman aged 45-65 years who had recovered from COVID-19.

Written as DNA, the CDR3 is TGTGCCAGCAGCTTAGCGCGATCTATCACAGATACGCAGTATTTT. Protein product: CASSLARSITDTQYF. The J gene is TRBJ2-3, the V gene TRBV7-2; D remains unclear. Between the trimmed V and J ends, which lost 0 bases and 2 bases, there was a span of 9 bases. Per germline, CDR1 SGHTA and CDR2 FQGNSA. This CDR3 is 15 amino acids long.

This clone came up once. The chain combines TRBV7-8 with TRBJ1-6, with D maybe TRBD1 (5 bases). From germline, CDR1 is SGHVS and CDR2 FQNEAQ. V lost 5 bases to trimming and J lost 8 bases, with 13 bases between them. The CDR3 consists of 14 residues. The CDR3 loop is CASSQRVRDSPLHF. The CDR3 coding sequence is TGTGCCAGCAGCCAAAGGGTCAGGGATTCACCCCTCCACTTT.

In its sample, this clone ranks as medium-sized. The V and J genes are TRBV6-5 and TRBJ1-2, with D possibly being TRBD1 (6 bases). The V end was cut by 6 bases, the J end by 8 bases, with 19 bases between. There are 14 residues in the CDR3. Per the germline V gene, CDR1 is MNHEY and CDR2 is SVGAGI. CDR3 coding DNA: TGTGCCAGCAGGCTGTCGGGGGGCGCGGGCGGCTACACCTTC. Encoded protein: CASRLSGGAGGYTF.

The chain joins TRBV12-3 or TRBV12-4 to TRBJ1-5, with D possibly TRBD1 on 5 matching bases. CDR3 length: 13 amino acids. Deletions cut 3 bases from V and 3 bases from J, with 6 bases between. The CDR3 nucleotides read TGTGCCAGCAGTTTTGGGGCCAATCAGCCCCAGCATTTT. Translating gives CASSFGANQPQHF.

The chain recombines TRBV7-9 with TRBJ1-5; 7 bases line up with TRBD1. Unmatched junction bases numbered 4, after V lost 5 bases and J lost 3 bases. This CDR3 region has 14 residues. Germline V gene sequence: CDR1 SEHNR, CDR2 FQNEAQ (reference sequence). The CDR3 reads CASSPGTANQPQHF. The DNA of the CDR3 is TGTGCCAGCAGCCCCGGGACAGCCAATCAGCCCCAGCATTTT.

This clone is a singleton in its sample. The chain carries TRBV7-2 and TRBJ2-2; 9 bases agree with TRBD1. After removal of 3 bases from V and 4 bases from J, the junction contained 9 bases not matched to a gene. The CDR3 length is 17 residues. Germline CDR1 reads SGHTA; CDR2 reads FQGNSA. CDR3 in amino acids: CASSFKRDRVVTGELFF. CDR3 DNA sequence: TGTGCCAGCAGCTTTAAACGGGACAGGGTTGTCACCGGGGAGCTGTTTTTT.

This sequence joins TRBV4-3 and TRBJ1-5; D remains ambiguous. The CDR3 runs 14 residues. CDR1 is LGHNA and CDR2 is YSLEER in the germline V gene. The V end was cut by 0 bases, the J end by 6 bases, with 9 bases between. CDR3 coding DNA: TGCGCCAGCAGCCAAGATCTCTCCAGTCAGCCCCAGCATTTT. This codes for CASSQDLSSQPQHF.

The table lists this clone with a few counts. The rearrangement uses TRBV5-1 and TRBJ2-1; 8 nucleotides agree with TRBD1. The ends lost 0 bases at V and 6 bases at J; junction bases unmatched: 5. The germline V gene encodes CDR1 SGHRS and CDR2 YFSETQ. The CDR3 contains 15 residues. As DNA, the CDR3 is TGCGCCAGCAGCTTGGACGGGGACAGGATCAATGAGCAGTTCTTC. Translated: CASSLDGDRINEQFF. Full variable domain (rest looked up from reference TRBV5-1 and TRBJ2-1): KAGVTQTPRYLIKTRGQQVTLSCSPISGHRSVSWYQQTPGQGLQFLFEYFSETQRNKGNFPGRFSGRQFSNSRSEMNVSTLELGDSALYLCASSLDGDRINEQFFGPGTRLTVL.

The chain carries TRBV3-1 (or the pseudogene TRBV3-2) and TRBJ1-4; D is unresolved. Looked up from germline, CDR1 is LGHDT and CDR2 is YNNKEL (reference sequence). CDR3 length: 12 amino acids. V lost 4 bases to trimming and J lost 14 bases, with 14 bases between them. The CDR3 DNA sequence: TGTGCCAGCAGCCCCCTAGGAGGGCAGCTGTTTTTT. Protein sequence: CASSPLGGQLFF.

The rearrangement joins TRBV4-3 to TRBJ1-6; 8 bases fit TRBD1. V dropped 1 base and J dropped 7; count of bases not matched to a gene: 3. Germline V gene lookup returns CDR1 LGHNA and CDR2 YSLEER. The CDR3 is 15 residues long. For the CDR3, the DNA is TGCGCCAGCAGCCAAGGAGGACAGGGAAATTCACCCCTCCACTTT. This sequence encodes CASSQGGQGNSPLHF.

The chain carries TRBV7-2 and TRBJ1-1; TRBD1 matches at 8 bases. The J segment lost 7 bases and the V segment lost 1 base, leaving 8 bases of the junction unmatched. The CDR3 extends over 15 amino acids. Germline lookup yields CDR1 SGHTA and CDR2 FQGNSA. Here the CDR3 reads CASSLGHRGDNEAFF. The CDR3 nucleotides are TGTGCCAGCAGCTTAGGGCACAGGGGGGATAATGAAGCTTTCTTT.

The chain is built from TRBV4-3 and TRBJ2-1; TRBD2 matches 7 bases. V lost 0 bases to trimming and J lost 4 bases; unmatched junction nucleotides: 3. CDR1 is LGHNA and CDR2 is YSLEER in the germline V gene. The CDR3 has 15 residues. The CDR3 DNA follows: TGCGCCAGCAGCCAAGATGGGGGAGGGTACAATGAGCAGTTCTTC. It encodes CASSQDGGGYNEQFF.

This sequence joins TRBV25-1 and TRBJ1-4, with D maybe TRBD1 (6 bases). CDR3 length equals 14 residues. Germline-derived CDR1 and CDR2 are MGHDK and SYGVNS. V gave up 6 bases and J gave up 4 bases, with 12 bases separating them. DNA of the CDR3: TGTGCCAGCAGCCCGGGACACCTTAATGAAAAACTGTTTTTT. Translated: CASSPGHLNEKLFF. Supplemented by reference TRBV25-1 and TRBJ1-4, the full variable domain reads EADIYQTPRYLVIGTGKKITLECSQTMGHDKMYWYQQDPGMELHLIHYSYGVNSTEKGDLSSESTVSRIRTEHFPLTLESARPSHTSQYLCASSPGHLNEKLFFGSGTQLSVL.

V and J are TRBV6-5 and TRBJ1-1; 7 bases agree with TRBD1. The V gene's germline CDR1 is MNHEY and CDR2 SVGAGI. This CDR3 has 16 amino acids. V was pared by 0 bases and J by 5 bases, with 9 bases of the junction left unmatched. The CDR3 is CASSYSQGRVGTEAFF. The CDR3 bases are TGTGCCAGCAGTTACTCACAGGGGAGAGTTGGTACTGAAGCTTTCTTT.

CDR3 nucleotides: TGCAGCGCAACTGCAGACAGGAACACCGGGGAGCTGTTTTTT. Protein sequence: CSATADRNTGELFF. The chain has TRBV29-1 and TRBJ2-2, with D possibly matching TRBD1 (5 bases). CDR1 is SQVTM and CDR2 is ANQGSEA in the germline V gene. V was trimmed by 7 bases and J by 1 base, leaving 13 bases between them. The CDR3 is 14 amino acids.

V gene TRBV7-2 combines with J gene TRBJ1-5; 7 bases map to TRBD1. There are 14 residues in the CDR3. Losses at the gene ends were 1 base for V and 4 bases for J; bases not matched to a gene: 1. From germline, CDR1 is SGHTA and CDR2 FQGNSA. The CDR3 DNA reads as TGTGCCAGCAGCTTAGGACAGGGAAATCAGCCCCAGCATTTT. Its protein product is CASSLGQGNQPQHF.

The V and J genes are TRBV11-3 and TRBJ1-3; a possible D gene is TRBD1 (6 bases). CDR1 and CDR2 from the germline V gene are SGHNT and YENEEA. Trimming removed 5 bases from V and 1 base from J, with 12 bases in between. CDR3 length: 15 residues. The CDR3 reads CASSPFQGSGNTIYF. The CDR3 DNA reads TGTGCCAGCAGCCCCTTCCAGGGGTCTGGAAACACCATATATTTT.

In this sample, this clone turned up once. The CDR3 region is CASRSQGDGYTF. For the CDR3, the DNA is TGTGCCAGCAGATCCCAGGGGGACGGCTACACCTTC. The chain recombines TRBV6-6 with TRBJ1-2, with TRBD1 matching over 7 bases. Germline CDR1 reads MNHNY; CDR2 reads SVGAGI (reference sequence). The CDR3 consists of 12 residues. V was pared by 6 bases and J by 8 bases, with 6 bases of the junction left unmatched.

The V gene is TRBV5-4, the J gene TRBJ2-1; 9 positions agree with TRBD2. CDR3 length: 15 residues. Germline loops: CDR1 SGHNT, CDR2 YYREEE (reference sequence). With 2 bases clipped from V and 6 bases from J, the junction kept 6 bases outside the gene matches. As DNA, the CDR3 is TGTGCCAGCAGCTTCTCAGCGGGGGGAGGCAATGAGCAGTTCTTC. It yields the protein CASSFSAGGGNEQFF.

CDR3 amino acids: CASSVEGGAGSYEQYF. DNA for the CDR3: TGTGCCAGCAGCGTAGAGGGTGGAGCGGGGTCCTACGAGCAGTACTTC. This chain connects TRBV9 to TRBJ2-7, with 7 bases identical to TRBD2. From germline, CDR1 is SGDLS and CDR2 YYNGEE. V lost 0 bases and J lost 1; bases outside the gene matches: 7. The CDR3 has 16 residues. Full variable domain (missing parts from reference TRBV9 and TRBJ2-7): DSGVTQTPKHLITATGQRVTLRCSPRSGDLSVYWYQQSLDQGLQFLIQYYNGEERAKGNILERFSAQQFPDLHSELNLSSLELGDSALYFCASSVEGGAGSYEQYFGPGTRLTVT.

V gene TRBV5-1 combines with J gene TRBJ1-6, with 9 bases that match TRBD1. Germline trimming cut 1 base from V and 8 bases from J; bases unmatched to any gene: 4. The germline gives CDR1 SGHRS, CDR2 YFSETQ. This CDR3 is built from 15 residues. The CDR3 region has the DNA TGCGCCAGCAGCTTGCAGGGACAGGGCGATTCACCCCTCCACTTT. Translated: CASSLQGQGDSPLHF. Filled out from reference TRBV5-1 and TRBJ1-6, the complete variable domain reads KAGVTQTPRYLIKTRGQQVTLSCSPISGHRSVSWYQQTPGQGLQFLFEYFSETQRNKGNFPGRFSGRQFSNSRSEMNVSTLELGDSALYLCASSLQGQGDSPLHFGNGTRLTVT.

V gene TRBV9 combines with J gene TRBJ2-2, with 11 bases lining up with TRBD2. The CDR3 totals 15 residues. V trimming: 2 bases; J trimming: 6 bases; junction bases outside the gene matches: 3. Looked up from germline, CDR1 is SGDLS and CDR2 is YYNGEE. CDR3 in amino acids: CASSVGSGRAGELFF. The CDR3 DNA reads as TGTGCCAGCAGCGTGGGTAGCGGGAGGGCCGGGGAGCTGTTTTTT. Filled out from reference TRBV9 and TRBJ2-2, the complete variable domain reads DSGVTQTPKHLITATGQRVTLRCSPRSGDLSVYWYQQSLDQGLQFLIQYYNGEERAKGNILERFSAQQFPDLHSELNLSSLELGDSALYFCASSVGSGRAGELFFGEGSRLTVL.

This clone was seen repeatedly, ten times or more. This sequence joins TRBV29-1 and TRBJ1-2; possible D gene TRBD1, 6 bases. V gave up 7 bases and J gave up 6 bases, with 12 bases separating them. CDR1 and CDR2 from the germline V gene are SQVTM and ANQGSEA. There are 11 residues in the CDR3. CDR3 DNA: TGCAGCGGATATACAGGGAATGGCTACACCTTC. Translation: CSGYTGNGYTF.

The chain combines TRBV12-2 with TRBJ2-1; TRBD2, as called in the table, went unchecked against the DNA. TRBV12-2 is a pseudogene segment. CDR3 size: 15 residues. The CDR3 DNA reads TGTGCAAGTCGCTTTGTTGTCGGGGGGCTGCATGAGCAGTTCTTC. Its translation: CASRFVVGGLHEQFF.